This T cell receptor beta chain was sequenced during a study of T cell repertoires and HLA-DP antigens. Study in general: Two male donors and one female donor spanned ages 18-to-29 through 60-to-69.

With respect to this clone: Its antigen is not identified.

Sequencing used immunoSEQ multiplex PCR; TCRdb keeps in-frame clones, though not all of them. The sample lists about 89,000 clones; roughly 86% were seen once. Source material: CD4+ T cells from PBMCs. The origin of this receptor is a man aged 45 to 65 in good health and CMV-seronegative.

The CDR3 DNA sequence: TGTGCCAGCAGCTTAGGACTAGCGGGGACCAAAACCGGGGAGCTGTTTTTT. Residues: CASSLGLAGTKTGELFF. The rearrangement links TRBV7-9 to TRBJ2-2, with 11 positions matching TRBD2. CDR3 size: 17 residues. V trimming: 1 base; J trimming: 5 bases; junction bases outside the gene matches: 6. From germline, CDR1 is SEHNR and CDR2 FQNEAQ (reference sequence).